This passage covers 30 T cell receptor beta chains from one sample sequenced in a study of blood T cells in healthy people across ages. A sample-barcoded 5' primer and a J-beta primer mix were used in a second PCR of about 6 to 11 cycles. TCRdb recomputed calls from the 5' RACE reads with MiXCR, one row per CDR3 protein. The table shows hundreds of thousands of distinct CDR3 sequences, with about 53% occurring only once. Sequencing input: blood. These receptors originate from a man older than 75 in good health.

This clonotype was counted between two and nine times. The gene calls are TRBV5-1 and TRBJ2-7; 8 nucleotides agree with TRBD1. With V trimmed by 3 bases and J by 2 bases, 4 bases remained unmatched. CDR1 is SGHRS and CDR2 is YFSETQ in the germline V gene. CDR3 length: 14 residues. CDR3 DNA sequence: TGCGCCAGCAGCTCGGGACAGGCCACCTACGAGCAGTACTTC. Encoded protein: CASSSGQATYEQYF.

This clonotype was counted only a few times. The CDR3 DNA reads as TGTGCCAGCAGTCGGACTAGCGGGAGCCCAACCTACGAGCAGTACTTC. It codes for CASSRTSGSPTYEQYF. This chain joins TRBV12-3 or TRBV12-4 and TRBJ2-7, with TRBD2 matching 13 bases. V lost 5 bases, J lost 2 bases, and 6 bases stayed unmatched. The CDR3 is 16 amino acids.

This clonotype showed up just a few times. V is TRBV28 and J is TRBJ2-6, with D possibly being TRBD1 (6 bases). Trimming removed 8 bases at V and 0 bases at J, with 14 bases between. Germline values: CDR1 MDHEN, CDR2 SYDVKM. This CDR3 comprises 16 residues. CDR3 residues: CASYPPGASGANVLTF. CDR3 nucleotide sequence: TGTGCCAGCTATCCCCCAGGGGCCTCTGGGGCCAACGTCCTGACTTTC.

This sequence joins TRBV27 and TRBJ2-5, with 9 nucleotides matching TRBD2. The germline V gene encodes CDR1 MNHEY and CDR2 SMNVEV (reference sequence). V was pared by 6 bases and J by 2 bases, with 13 bases of the junction left unmatched. This CDR3 is built from 17 residues. Written as DNA, the CDR3 is TGTGCCAGCAGGCCCGCTAGCGGGATTCCCACTCAAGAGACCCAGTACTTC. Its translation is CASRPASGIPTQETQYF.

Here the CDR3 DNA reads TGTGCCAGCAGTTACTTGAAAACTAGCGGGAGAATCTACGAGCAGTACTTC. Amino acids: CASSYLKTSGRIYEQYF. V is TRBV6-2 or TRBV6-3 and J is TRBJ2-7; the match to TRBD2 covers 11 bases. Germline V lookup: CDR1 MNHEY, CDR2 SVGEGT. J was trimmed by 3 bases and V by 1 base; bases with no gene match: 8. The CDR3 contains 17 residues.

This clonotype showed up just a few times. CDR3: CASRPIGGASTEAFF. The DNA for the CDR3 is TGTGCCAGCAGGCCCATTGGCGGGGCTTCGACTGAAGCTTTCTTT. The gene calls are TRBV12-3 or TRBV12-4 and TRBJ1-1; D possibly corresponds to TRBD1 (5 bases). The V end was cut by 6 bases, the J end by 5 bases, with 19 bases between. The CDR3 totals 15 residues.

This rearrangement joins TRBV20-1 to TRBJ2-1; D ambiguous. Matching the DNA end better, TRBJ2-7 makes the J call doubtful. Germline assignment: CDR1 DFQATT and CDR2 SNEGSKA (reference sequence). This CDR3 has 15 residues. CDR3: CSARDLRSSYNEQYF. CDR3 nucleotides: TGCAGTGCTAGAGATCTGAGAAGCTCCTACAATGAGCAGTACTTC.

The chain has TRBV18 and TRBJ2-7; 7 bases match TRBD2. The CDR3 has 13 amino acids. Unmatched junction bases numbered 7, after V lost 6 bases and J lost 5 bases. The V gene's germline CDR1 is KGHSH and CDR2 LQKENI. CDR3 in DNA: TGTGCCAGCTCGCCCCGGGAGGTCCACGAGCAGTACTTC. It yields the protein CASSPREVHEQYF.

The V and J genes are TRBV11-2 and TRBJ2-2; unclear D gene. The germline gives CDR1 SGHAT, CDR2 FQNNGV. The ends were cut back, 0 bases at V and 7 bases at J, with 12 bases in the middle. This CDR3 contains 15 residues. The chain's CDR3 is CASSLDYYHGGELFF. The CDR3 nucleotides read TGTGCCAGCAGCTTAGATTACTATCATGGCGGGGAGCTGTTTTTT. The full variable domain, rest sourced from reference TRBV11-2 and TRBJ2-2, is EAGVAQSPRYKIIEKRQSVAFWCNPISGHATLYWYQQILGQGPKLLIQFQNNGVVDDSQLPKDRFSAERLKGVDSTLKIQPAKLEDSAVYLCASSLDYYHGGELFFGEGSRLTVL.

The J gene is TRBJ2-1, the V gene TRBV7-3; 8 bases align to TRBD2. Germline assignment: CDR1 SGHTA and CDR2 FQGTGA. The CDR3 covers 15 residues. V dropped 4 bases and J dropped 7; count of bases not matched to a gene: 9. The CDR3 reads CASSSPGLVGNEQFF. CDR3 bases: TGTGCCAGCAGCTCCCCGGGACTAGTTGGAAATGAGCAGTTCTTC. The whole variable domain, remainder taken from reference TRBV7-3 and TRBJ2-1, is GAGVSQTPSNKVTEKGKYVELRCDPISGHTALYWYRQSLGQGPEFLIYFQGTGAADDSGLPNDRFFAVRPEGSVSTLKIQRTERGDSAVYLCASSSPGLVGNEQFFGPGTRLTVL.

The rearrangement links TRBV24-1 to TRBJ2-3, with a weak D call TRBD1 (5 bases). This CDR3 has 16 residues. The germline V gene has CDR1 KGHDR and CDR2 SFDVKD. V was cut by 3 bases and J by 2 bases, with 14 bases left in between. The CDR3 spells CATSDAQGPTTDTQYF. Here the CDR3 DNA reads TGTGCCACCAGTGATGCTCAGGGCCCTACCACAGATACGCAGTATTTT.

The rearrangement links TRBV5-1 to TRBJ1-1; D gene unclear. The CDR3 has 13 amino acids. Trimming took 4 bases from V and 5 from J, leaving 12 bases between them. The V gene's germline CDR1 is SGHRS and CDR2 YFSETQ. CDR3 sequence: CASSKDRRTEAFF. DNA of the CDR3: TGCGCCAGCAGCAAGGACCGACGTACTGAAGCTTTCTTT. Variable domain in full (rest from reference TRBV5-1 and TRBJ1-1): KAGVTQTPRYLIKTRGQQVTLSCSPISGHRSVSWYQQTPGQGLQFLFEYFSETQRNKGNFPGRFSGRQFSNSRSEMNVSTLELGDSALYLCASSKDRRTEAFFGQGTRLTVV.

This clonotype has a single count. The rearrangement joins TRBV24-1 to TRBJ2-1; 10 bases are shared with TRBD2. Losses at the gene ends were 9 bases for V and 7 bases for J; bases not matched to a gene: 5. Germline lookup yields CDR1 KGHDR and CDR2 SFDVKD. This CDR3 is 13 amino acids long. CDR3 sequence: CATAAGGGNEQFF. The CDR3, as DNA: TGTGCCACCGCAGCGGGAGGGGGGAATGAGCAGTTCTTC.

The V call is TRBV5-1, the J call TRBJ2-1; a possible D gene is TRBD2 (5 bases). This CDR3 contains 15 residues. Trimming took off 4 bases at V and 2 bases at J, with 13 bases between the two ends. Germline CDR1 is SGHRS and CDR2 is YFSETQ. This CDR3 is CASSPEGITYNEQFF. Written as DNA, the CDR3 is TGCGCCAGCAGCCCCGAGGGAATCACCTACAATGAGCAGTTCTTC.

J is TRBJ2-7 and V is TRBV10-1; D perhaps matches TRBD2 (6 bases). V lost 5 bases, J lost 5 bases, and 16 bases lay in between. Germline V gene data show CDR1 as WNHNN and CDR2 as SYGVQD (reference sequence). The CDR3 runs 14 residues. The CDR3 protein is CASSKVSGANEQYF. CDR3 bases: TGCGCCAGCAGTAAGGTATCGGGAGCGAACGAGCAGTACTTC.

The genes are TRBV15 and TRBJ2-1, with D possibly TRBD2 on 5 matching bases. V lost 3 bases, J lost 13 bases, and 22 bases lay in between. The CDR3 consists of 15 residues. The germline CDR1 and CDR2 sequences are LNHNV and YYDKDF (reference sequence). The CDR3 DNA reads as TGTGCCACCAGCAGCTGGTTGGGGTTGGGAGAGACCCAGTTCTTC. Translating it yields CATSSWLGLGETQFF.

The J gene is TRBJ1-1, the V gene TRBV9; TRBD1 might be the D (5 bases). CDR3 length equals 17 residues. Trimming removed 4 bases at V and 4 bases at J, with 23 bases between. The V gene's germline CDR1 is SGDLS and CDR2 YYNGEE. The CDR3 protein is CASSPPQGPVRSTEAFF. The CDR3 region has the DNA TGTGCCAGCAGCCCCCCGCAGGGACCGGTGAGGAGCACTGAAGCTTTCTTT. Complete variable domain (other parts from reference TRBV9 and TRBJ1-1): DSGVTQTPKHLITATGQRVTLRCSPRSGDLSVYWYQQSLDQGLQFLIQYYNGEERAKGNILERFSAQQFPDLHSELNLSSLELGDSALYFCASSPPQGPVRSTEAFFGQGTRLTVV.

The J gene is TRBJ2-7, the V gene TRBV7-2; TRBD2 matches at 7 bases. Germline assignment: CDR1 SGHTA and CDR2 FQGNSA. V shed 3 bases, J shed 2 bases, and the junction held 10 bases outside the gene matches. CDR3 length equals 16 residues. CDR3 loop: CASSLAGGGVPYEQYF. The CDR3 nucleotides read TGTGCCAGCAGCTTGGCTGGGGGGGGAGTACCCTACGAGCAGTACTTC.

This clonotype is a singleton in its sample. The rearrangement joins TRBV20-1 to TRBJ2-3; D ambiguous. Trimming cost V 5 bases and J 0 bases, with 15 bases left between them. CDR3 size: 15 residues. Germline V lookup: CDR1 DFQATT, CDR2 SNEGSKA (reference sequence). CDR3 in DNA: TGCAGTGCTCGCAACTCCCGAGGTAGCACAGATACGCAGTATTTT. It translates to CSARNSRGSTDTQYF.

V usage is TRBV18 and J usage is TRBJ2-3, with D perhaps TRBD2 (6 bases). Germline V gene lookup returns CDR1 KGHSH and CDR2 LQKENI. Trimming pared 3 bases from V and 0 bases from J, leaving 7 bases between. This CDR3 contains 14 residues. The CDR3 loop reads CASSPGSSTDTQYF. CDR3 bases: TGTGCCAGCTCACCCGGGAGTAGCACAGATACGCAGTATTTT.

The chain recombines TRBV6-5 with TRBJ2-3, with D perhaps TRBD1 (5 bases). CDR1 is MNHEY, CDR2 SVGAGI, per germline. The CDR3 is 16 amino acids. The ends were cut back, 7 bases at V and 1 base at J, with 18 bases in the middle. The CDR3 nucleotides are TGTGCCAGCACCTATGGGGCAGGTTTTGGCACAGATACGCAGTATTTT. It translates to CASTYGAGFGTDTQYF.

This clonotype was detected only a few times. The chain links TRBV10-3 to TRBJ2-7; 12 bases fit TRBD1. Germline loops: CDR1 ENHRY, CDR2 SYGVKD. The CDR3 extends over 14 amino acids. Trimming removed 11 bases from V and 6 bases from J; junction bases left unmatched: 11. The CDR3, as DNA: TGTGCCTCGGGACAGGGGGCCGGGCAATCCGAGCAGTACTTC. It encodes CASGQGAGQSEQYF.

This clonotype appeared many times. J is TRBJ1-6 and V is TRBV20-1; 7 bases align to TRBD1. The junction had 6 bases not matched to a gene; V was cut back by 6 bases and J by 4 bases. Germline-derived CDR1 and CDR2 are DFQATT and SNEGSKA (reference sequence). The CDR3 is made up of 14 amino acids. This chain's CDR3 is CSAIPGQYNSPLHF. CDR3 coding DNA: TGCAGTGCAATCCCGGGACAGTATAATTCACCCCTCCACTTT.

A few counts support this clonotype. The rearrangement uses TRBV12-3 or TRBV12-4 and TRBJ2-7; a weak D match, TRBD1 (6 bases). Trimming pared 4 bases from V and 0 bases from J, leaving 16 bases between. This CDR3 is built from 16 residues. CDR3 sequence: CASSSPGGDTSYEQYF. The CDR3 DNA reads TGTGCCAGCAGTTCCCCGGGTGGGGACACCTCCTACGAGCAGTACTTC.

This chain uses TRBV29-1 with TRBJ1-1, with no clear D. The CDR3 has 11 amino acids. Looked up from germline, CDR1 is SQVTM and CDR2 is ANQGSEA. With 4 bases removed from V and 1 base from J, the gap between germline ends came to 4 bases. DNA of the CDR3: TGCAGCGTTGTCGCGAACACTGAAGCTTTCTTT. Protein product: CSVVANTEAFF.

This chain connects TRBV20-1 to TRBJ2-3, with 7 bases aligning to TRBD2. Unmatched junction bases numbered 9, after V lost 4 bases and J lost 5 bases. Per the germline V gene, CDR1 is DFQATT and CDR2 is SNEGSKA (reference sequence). The CDR3 is made up of 14 amino acids. The DNA of the CDR3 is TGCAGTGCTAACCTTGCGGGAGTAAAAGATACGCAGTATTTT. This codes for CSANLAGVKDTQYF.

The genes are TRBV10-3 and TRBJ2-1; D is possibly TRBD1 or TRBD2 (5 bases each). Germline-derived CDR1 and CDR2 are ENHRY and SYGVKD. There are 15 residues in the CDR3. V was clipped by 10 bases and J by 2 bases, with 18 bases between them. In DNA, the CDR3 is TGTGCCAGTAATCTCCGGGACGGTGCCTACAATGAGCAGTTCTTC. Residues: CASNLRDGAYNEQFF.

The chain couples TRBV12-3 or TRBV12-4 to TRBJ1-1, with D uncertain. This CDR3 region has 12 residues. V gave up 2 bases and J gave up 6 bases, with 7 bases separating them. The CDR3 region has the DNA TGTGCCAGCAGTTTAAAATTCGCTGAAGCTTTCTTT. It specifies CASSLKFAEAFF.

In regard to this clonotype: A much larger clone differs from this one at a single base, so this may be a read error. The J gene is TRBJ2-7, the V gene TRBV29-1; TRBD1 matches at 7 bases. The trim removed 5 bases at V and 3 bases at J, leaving 10 bases unmatched. This CDR3 region has 14 residues. The germline V gene encodes CDR1 SQVTM and CDR2 ANQGSEA. CDR3 amino acids: CSVSLGGLFYEQYF. The CDR3 region has the DNA TGCAGCGTTTCATTAGGGGGCTTGTTCTACGAGCAGTACTTC.

In its sample, this clonotype was seen once. The J gene is TRBJ2-5, the V gene TRBV7-9; D is unresolved. This CDR3 has 13 amino acids. Trimming removed 5 bases from V and 11 bases from J, with 18 bases in between. CDR1 and CDR2 from the germline V gene are SEHNR and FQNEAQ (reference sequence). CDR3 amino acids: CASSRGPRSEQYF. The CDR3 nucleotides read TGTGCCAGCAGCCGCGGACCTCGCTCAGAGCAGTACTTC.